What follows are 20 T cell receptor beta chains derived from one specimen sequenced in a study of T-cell reconstitution after alpha-beta-depleted transplantation in children. A library of TCRbeta sequences, prepared with unique molecular identifiers, was generated. TCRdb re-derived calls from the PCR reads in MiXCR, one entry per CDR3 protein. The sample has roughly 610,000 distinct CDR3 sequences, over 9.5% seen once. The starting material was PBMCs from the stem cell graft donor, obtained from the stem cell graft. These receptors originate from a human donor who donated a stem cell graft to a child with acute myeloid leukemia.

This clonotype was counted only a few times. The chain joins TRBV29-1 to TRBJ2-3; 8 nucleotides align to TRBD1. Germline-derived CDR1 and CDR2 are SQVTM and ANQGSEA. CDR3 length: 16 residues. Losses at the gene ends were 7 bases for V and 4 bases for J; bases not matched to a gene: 16. The CDR3 DNA reads as TGCAGCGCCAAAAAAGGAGCGCAGGGGGCAGCAGATACGCAGTATTTT. Translation: CSAKKGAQGAADTQYF.

This clonotype showed up just a few times. The chain carries TRBV5-4 and TRBJ2-4; TRBD2 is a possible D gene (6 bases). This CDR3 is 16 amino acids long. Germline lookup yields CDR1 SGHNT and CDR2 YYREEE (reference sequence). Trimming pared 3 bases from V and 9 bases from J, leaving 22 bases between. The CDR3 DNA reads as TGTGCCAGCAGCTCAACTACCCGGGACTCATCCCTCATTCAGTACTTC. Translation gives CASSSTTRDSSLIQYF.

This clonotype appeared many times. The chain links TRBV4-2 to TRBJ2-2, with 8 positions matching TRBD1. V trimming: 4 bases; J trimming: 6 bases; junction bases outside the gene matches: 13. The germline V gene encodes CDR1 LGHNA and CDR2 YNFKEQ. The CDR3 is 17 residues long. In nucleotides, the CDR3 is TGTGCCAGCAGCCCCCGGACAGGGAAGAGAATGGCCGGGGAGCTGTTTTTT. This gives the protein CASSPRTGKRMAGELFF.

With respect to this clonotype: A read error may explain this, as a much larger clone is one base away. This chain connects TRBV5-6 to TRBJ2-3; 7 nucleotides line up with TRBD2. The germline V gene encodes CDR1 SGHDT and CDR2 YYEEEE. This CDR3 contains 15 residues. CDR3 in DNA: TGTGTCAGCAGTTTTATTAGCGGGAGCACAGATACGCAGTATTTT. Translating gives CVSSFISGSTDTQYF.

This clonotype was observed many times. The V and J genes are TRBV27 and TRBJ2-2, with TRBD1 identical over 7 bases. CDR3 size: 14 residues. Germline trimming cut 7 bases from V and 6 bases from J; bases unmatched to any gene: 8. Germline V gene lookup returns CDR1 MNHEY and CDR2 SMNVEV (reference sequence). The CDR3, as DNA: TGTGCCAGCACGAGACAGGGAACACCCGGGGAGCTGTTTTTT. Translating gives CASTRQGTPGELFF.

A single count supports this clonotype. The rearrangement uses TRBV27 and TRBJ2-3, with 12 positions matching TRBD2. Looked up from germline, CDR1 is MNHEY and CDR2 is SMNVEV (reference sequence). The CDR3 is made up of 18 amino acids. Germline trimming cut 2 bases from V and 2 bases from J; bases unmatched to any gene: 8. CDR3 residues: CASSLRARTSGNTDTQYF. In nucleotides, the CDR3 is TGTGCCAGCAGTTTAAGAGCCCGGACTAGCGGGAACACAGATACGCAGTATTTT.

There are a few counts of this clonotype. V is TRBV12-3 or TRBV12-4 and J is TRBJ1-5; 7 bases agree with TRBD1. The CDR3 has 15 amino acids. The ends lost 0 bases at V and 4 bases at J; junction bases unmatched: 3. In DNA form, the CDR3 reads TGTGCCAGCAGTTTAGCGGCAGGGGGTAATCAGCCCCAGCATTTT. Residues: CASSLAAGGNQPQHF.

As concerns this clonotype: With a much larger clone just one base away, this may be a read error. The chain has TRBV6-2 or TRBV6-3 and TRBJ2-1; D is unclear. The CDR3 runs 12 residues. The V end lost 0 bases, the J end lost 12 bases, and 9 bases lay between the germline ends. Germline V gene lookup returns CDR1 MNHEY and CDR2 SVGEGT. The CDR3 nucleotides are TGTGCCAGCAGTTACTCGGGTATTGGGCAGTTCTTC. It yields the protein CASSYSGIGQFF.

This chain uses TRBV7-2 with TRBJ1-4; tentative D call: TRBD1 (6 bases). V gave up 5 bases and J gave up 6 bases, with 16 bases separating them. This CDR3 is built from 15 residues. Per germline, CDR1 SGHTA and CDR2 FQGNSA. In DNA form, the CDR3 reads TGTGCCAGCAGCCCCCGGGGGGGGCCGCATGAAAAACTGTTTTTT. It encodes CASSPRGGPHEKLFF.

V and J are TRBV20-1 and TRBJ2-1; D call uncertain. This CDR3 contains 12 residues. Per germline, CDR1 DFQATT and CDR2 SNEGSKA (reference sequence). Trimming removed 6 bases at V and 8 bases at J, with 14 bases between. DNA of the CDR3: TGCAGTGCCGCCCTTCAAGACTATGAGCAGTTCTTC. Encoded protein: CSAALQDYEQFF.

This clonotype was observed a few times. V and J are TRBV12-3 or TRBV12-4 and TRBJ2-1, with 7 positions matching TRBD2. This CDR3 is 16 amino acids long. With V trimmed by 3 bases and J by 7 bases, 12 bases remained unmatched. For the CDR3, the DNA is TGTGCCAGCAGTTTTCGGGGGAGGGATATAAGGAATGAGCAGTTCTTC. This gives the protein CASSFRGRDIRNEQFF.

The rearrangement joins TRBV4-3 to TRBJ2-2; unclear D gene. From germline, CDR1 is LGHNA and CDR2 YSLEER. The CDR3 sequence is 15 residues long. The germline V and J ends were trimmed by 4 bases and 2 bases, with 11 bases remaining between them. The CDR3 sequence: CASSPQASNTGELFF. CDR3 nucleotide sequence: TGCGCCAGCAGCCCCCAGGCTTCCAACACCGGGGAGCTGTTTTTT.

The chain carries TRBV6-2 or TRBV6-3 and TRBJ2-3, with D maybe TRBD1 (6 bases). V was trimmed by 2 bases and J by 2 bases, leaving 32 bases between them. CDR3 length: 22 residues. Germline values: CDR1 MNHEY, CDR2 SVGEGT. The CDR3 DNA follows: TGTGCCAGCAGTTACCCGGGCCCCGGGGCGGACAGCTTACAGACTCTCACAGATACGCAGTATTTT. Translating gives CASSYPGPGADSLQTLTDTQYF.

This clonotype came up many times. The J gene is TRBJ2-1, the V gene TRBV7-2; D unclear. This CDR3 contains 12 residues. V was clipped by 10 bases and J by 9 bases, with 16 bases between them. Germline lookup yields CDR1 SGHTA and CDR2 FQGNSA. In DNA, the CDR3 is TGTGCCACCTCCCTGCTACGTGGTGAGCAGTTCTTC. Translation: CATSLLRGEQFF.

The chain is built from TRBV24-1 and TRBJ2-7; D is unresolved. V lost 4 bases and J lost 6, with 15 bases in between. Looked up from germline, CDR1 is KGHDR and CDR2 is SFDVKD. CDR3 length: 14 amino acids. The CDR3 reads CATSEANSYGEQYF. The CDR3 bases are TGTGCCACCAGTGAGGCGAACAGTTATGGCGAGCAGTACTTC.

The table lists this clonotype with many counts. The chain is built from TRBV7-9 and TRBJ1-1, with D unresolved. The germline CDR1 and CDR2 sequences are SEHNR and FQNEAQ (reference sequence). V was trimmed by 0 bases and J by 6 bases, leaving 11 bases between them. The CDR3 consists of 14 residues. Here the CDR3 DNA reads TGTGCCAGCAGCTTAGCAGGGTATAGGGCTGAAGCTTTCTTT. Protein sequence: CASSLAGYRAEAFF.

This clonotype has at least ten counts. At one boundary the junction diverges from the germline segment, which might be a read error. The V gene is TRBV5-1, the J gene TRBJ2-7, with TRBD1 matching over 9 bases. The CDR3 runs 14 residues. Germline CDR1 and CDR2: SGHRS and YFSETQ. CDR3: CASSSPGQGYEQYF. The CDR3 DNA is TGTGCCAGCAGCTCACCGGGACAGGGTTACGAGCAGTACTTC.

This clonotype has a handful of counts. The chain links TRBV29-1 to TRBJ1-2, with D possibly matching TRBD1 (6 bases). The V and J ends lost 6 bases and 0 bases respectively, with 17 bases between them. The CDR3 covers 15 residues. Per germline, CDR1 SQVTM and CDR2 ANQGSEA. CDR3 bases: TGCAGCGTCGCTACAGGGCGTGGAGCTAACTATGGCTACACCTTC. It codes for CSVATGRGANYGYTF.

In DNA form, the CDR3 reads TGCAGCGTTGGTCCTCTGGGGGGGGCTGGCATCGCTGAAGCTTTCTTT. Protein sequence: CSVGPLGGAGIAEAFF. J is TRBJ1-1 and V is TRBV29-1, with D tentatively TRBD1 (6 bases). The germline V gene has CDR1 SQVTM and CDR2 ANQGSEA. The CDR3 has 16 residues. The V end lost 4 bases, the J end lost 6 bases, and 24 bases lay between the germline ends.

The rearrangement uses TRBV11-2 and TRBJ2-3, with TRBD2 matching 7 bases. After removal of 2 bases from V and 0 bases from J, the junction contained 11 bases not matched to a gene. CDR3 length: 18 residues. Germline V gene data show CDR1 as SGHAT and CDR2 as FQNNGV. CDR3 in amino acids: CASSLRSRAGPSTDTQYF. The DNA for the CDR3 is TGTGCCAGCAGCTTAAGGTCCCGAGCGGGACCTAGCACAGATACGCAGTATTTT.